Each of the 22 T cell receptor beta chains below was sequenced from the same sample in a study of blood T cell repertoires in COVID-19. Profiled with immunoSEQ multiplex PCR; TCRdb holds only in-frame clones, not every one. The repertoire holds 150,000 to 200,000 clones, 89% seen once, with less than 2% in the top ten. Sequences were obtained from peripheral blood. These TCRs come from a man aged 18-30 years who had recovered from COVID-19.

This clone has only one observation. V gene TRBV19 combines with J gene TRBJ2-3; 9 bases match TRBD2. This CDR3 contains 20 residues. Germline CDR1 is LNHDA and CDR2 is SQIVND (reference sequence). Trimming took 3 bases from V and 3 from J; bases not matched to a gene: 19. The CDR3 protein is CASSMGTSFFGPFGTDTQYF. CDR3 sequence (DNA): TGTGCCAGTAGTATGGGGACTAGCTTCTTTGGACCGTTTGGGACAGATACGCAGTATTTT.

This chain joins TRBV15 and TRBJ2-2, with 8 bases identical to TRBD2. This CDR3 has 18 residues. After removal of 0 bases from V and 5 bases from J, the junction contained 11 bases not matched to a gene. Germline V CDR1 and CDR2: LNHNV, YYDKDF (reference sequence). The CDR3 DNA follows: TGTGCCACCAGCAGAGATTTGCGCGGGGGGATTAAAACCGGGGAGCTGTTTTTT. It encodes CATSRDLRGGIKTGELFF.

The chain combines TRBV18 with TRBJ1-4; D not certain. The V gene's germline CDR1 is KGHSH and CDR2 LQKENI. The V end was cut by 3 bases, the J end by 0 bases, with 5 bases between. The CDR3 has 14 residues. The CDR3 sequence is CASSPSATNEKLFF. Written as DNA, the CDR3 is TGTGCCAGCTCACCGAGTGCAACTAATGAAAAACTGTTTTTT.

The chain has TRBV19 and TRBJ1-4; a weak D match, TRBD1 (6 bases). CDR1 and CDR2 (germline): LNHDA, SQIVND (reference sequence). This CDR3 is 13 amino acids long. V lost 10 bases, J lost 5 bases, and 14 bases lay in between. CDR3 in amino acids: CATVDSQNEKLFF. The CDR3 DNA follows: TGTGCCACTGTGGACAGCCAGAATGAAAAACTGTTTTTT.

This clone showed up just once. The CDR3 bases are TGTGCCACCAGTGACGGGGGGGCTGGCTCTGGAAACACCATATATTTT. Protein sequence: CATSDGGAGSGNTIYF. V is TRBV24-1 and J is TRBJ1-3, with D tentatively TRBD1 (6 bases). The V end lost 4 bases, the J end lost 0 bases, and 12 bases lay between the germline ends. The CDR3 contains 16 residues. The V gene's germline CDR1 is KGHDR and CDR2 SFDVKD.

The chain has TRBV27 and TRBJ2-1, with 10 bases identical to TRBD2. V shed 4 bases and J 8 bases; nucleotides not matched to a gene: 8. From germline, CDR1 is MNHEY and CDR2 SMNVEV (reference sequence). There are 15 residues in the CDR3. CDR3 sequence: CASSSGGSGGDEQFF. DNA for the CDR3: TGTGCCAGCAGTTCCGGCGGGAGCGGGGGGGATGAGCAGTTCTTC.

This clone was picked up a small number of times. The chain joins TRBV9 to TRBJ1-1; perhaps TRBD1 as D (5 bases). CDR1 is SGDLS and CDR2 is YYNGEE in the germline V gene. Trimming cost V 4 bases and J 0 bases, with 10 bases left between them. The CDR3 consists of 14 residues. CDR3 residues: CASSPRQLNTEAFF. DNA of the CDR3: TGTGCCAGCAGCCCCAGACAGCTGAACACTGAAGCTTTCTTT.

The chain is built from TRBV9 and TRBJ2-3; 10 bases are a match to TRBD2. The CDR3 extends over 17 amino acids. In germline, CDR1 is SGDLS, CDR2 YYNGEE. The V and J ends lost 0 bases and 3 bases, in that order; junction bases with no gene match: 7. This chain's CDR3 is CASSVGLAGVKTDTQYF. CDR3 in DNA: TGTGCCAGCAGCGTAGGGCTAGCGGGAGTAAAGACAGATACGCAGTATTTT.

V is TRBV5-8 and J is TRBJ1-1; TRBD1 might be the D (6 bases). Trimming shortened V by 4 bases and J by 0 bases, and 7 bases separated the two germline ends. From germline, CDR1 is SGHTS and CDR2 YDEGEE. The CDR3 is made up of 13 amino acids. This CDR3 is CASSRTVNTEAFF. The DNA for the CDR3 is TGTGCCAGCAGCCGGACAGTGAACACTGAAGCTTTCTTT.

This chain joins TRBV6-6 and TRBJ1-1; D is ambiguous. V dropped 8 bases and J dropped 0 bases, with 10 bases sitting between them. This CDR3 is 13 amino acids long. CDR1 is MNHNY and CDR2 is SVGAGI in the germline V gene (reference sequence). The CDR3, as DNA: TGTGCCAGCCGGGGTGCGGTGAACACTGAAGCTTTCTTT. Residues: CASRGAVNTEAFF.

CDR3 DNA: TGCGCCAGCAGCCAAGGGGCGGGAGGGACCTACGAGCAGTACTTC. Translated, it gives CASSQGAGGTYEQYF. The genes are TRBV4-3 and TRBJ2-7; 9 bases match TRBD2. Germline trimming cut 1 base from V and 2 bases from J; bases unmatched to any gene: 3. The length of the CDR3 is 15 residues. The germline V gene encodes CDR1 LGHNA and CDR2 YSLEER.

The chain employs TRBV27 and TRBJ2-2, with D tentatively TRBD2 (6 bases). Trimming took 6 bases from V and 5 from J, leaving 13 bases between them. The CDR3 is made up of 14 amino acids. Germline CDR1 is MNHEY and CDR2 is SMNVEV (reference sequence). The CDR3, as DNA: TGTGCCAGCAGAAGGCTAGCGATAACCGGGGAGCTGTTTTTT. Translated: CASRRLAITGELFF.

The chain combines TRBV19 with TRBJ1-2, with 9 positions matching TRBD1. V lost 8 bases and J lost 7; bases outside the gene matches: 5. The CDR3 extends over 12 amino acids. Germline CDR1 and CDR2: LNHDA and SQIVND (reference sequence). The CDR3 sequence is CASLGTGFGYTF. For the CDR3, the DNA is TGTGCCAGTCTTGGGACAGGGTTTGGCTACACCTTC.

The chain employs TRBV5-4 and TRBJ2-3, with 9 nucleotides matching TRBD2. Germline V gene lookup returns CDR1 SGHNT and CDR2 YYREEE (reference sequence). Trimming took 3 bases from V and 0 from J; bases not matched to a gene: 5. The CDR3 loop spans 16 amino acids. The CDR3, as DNA: TGTGCCAGCAGCTCGATAGCGGGAGCTAGCACAGATACGCAGTATTTT. Translated, it gives CASSSIAGASTDTQYF.

The chain couples TRBV19 to TRBJ2-5, with D hard to call. There are 15 residues in the CDR3. Per the germline V gene, CDR1 is LNHDA and CDR2 is SQIVND (reference sequence). V was cut by 4 bases and J by 4 bases, with 16 bases left in between. The CDR3: CASSSPNRAGETQYF. The CDR3 DNA sequence: TGTGCCAGTAGTAGCCCTAACAGAGCCGGAGAGACCCAGTACTTC.

The genes are TRBV9 and TRBJ1-3; D possibly corresponds to TRBD1 (6 bases). V lost 0 bases and J lost 0, with 7 bases in between. The CDR3 contains 15 residues. Germline lookup yields CDR1 SGDLS and CDR2 YYNGEE. The CDR3 reads CASSVGGLSGNTIYF. The CDR3 nucleotides are TGTGCCAGCAGCGTAGGGGGGCTCTCTGGAAACACCATATATTTT.

The chain joins TRBV5-1 to TRBJ2-1; 7 nucleotides match TRBD2. J gave up 6 bases and V 0 bases, and 6 bases lay outside the gene matches. Germline V gives CDR1 SGHRS, CDR2 YFSETQ. The CDR3 covers 15 residues. CDR3 DNA sequence: TGCGCCAGCAGCTTGGAGGCGGGAGCATCCAATGAGCAGTTCTTC. It yields the protein CASSLEAGASNEQFF.

The gene calls are TRBV24-1 and TRBJ2-6; a possible D gene is TRBD1 (5 bases). Germline V gene lookup returns CDR1 KGHDR and CDR2 SFDVKD. The CDR3 is 18 residues long. With 6 bases removed from V and 0 bases from J, the gap between germline ends came to 17 bases. CDR3 DNA sequence: TGTGCCACCAGTCCCATGCAGGGCGACAACTCTGGGGCCAACGTCCTGACTTTC. This gives the protein CATSPMQGDNSGANVLTF.

The CDR3 DNA sequence: TGTGCCAGCAGCGGGACTAGTGATTTGGATGAGCAGTTCTTC. Translation gives CASSGTSDLDEQFF. The chain is built from TRBV9 and TRBJ2-1; 7 bases match TRBD2. The length of the CDR3 is 14 residues. V was pared by 3 bases and J by 8 bases, with 8 bases of the junction left unmatched. Germline V lookup: CDR1 SGDLS, CDR2 YYNGEE. The whole variable domain, remainder taken from reference TRBV9 and TRBJ2-1, is DSGVTQTPKHLITATGQRVTLRCSPRSGDLSVYWYQQSLDQGLQFLIQYYNGEERAKGNILERFSAQQFPDLHSELNLSSLELGDSALYFCASSGTSDLDEQFFGPGTRLTVL.

CDR3 in amino acids: CASSQVTGGNEQFF. The CDR3 region has the DNA TGCGCCAGCAGCCAAGTAACAGGGGGCAATGAGCAGTTCTTC. The rearrangement uses TRBV4-3 and TRBJ2-1, with 8 bases lining up with TRBD1. Germline-derived CDR1 and CDR2 are LGHNA and YSLEER. There are 14 residues in the CDR3. V lost 1 base and J lost 6; bases outside the gene matches: 2.

V gene TRBV11-2 combines with J gene TRBJ2-5; 9 bases align to TRBD1. V was pared by 7 bases and J by 4 bases, with 7 bases of the junction left unmatched. The CDR3 sequence is 14 residues long. Germline values: CDR1 SGHAT, CDR2 FQNNGV. The chain's CDR3 is CASNPTGGRETQYF. The CDR3 DNA reads TGTGCCAGCAACCCAACAGGGGGCCGAGAGACCCAGTACTTC.

This clone was seen repeatedly, ten times or more. This chain uses TRBV27 with TRBJ1-5; no clear D. Germline V gene lookup returns CDR1 MNHEY and CDR2 SMNVEV (reference sequence). V lost 4 bases, J lost 4 bases, and 14 bases lay in between. The CDR3 sequence is 15 residues long. The CDR3 here is CASSSLSGGNQPQHF. The CDR3 DNA follows: TGTGCCAGCAGTTCCCTCTCGGGAGGGAATCAGCCCCAGCATTTT.